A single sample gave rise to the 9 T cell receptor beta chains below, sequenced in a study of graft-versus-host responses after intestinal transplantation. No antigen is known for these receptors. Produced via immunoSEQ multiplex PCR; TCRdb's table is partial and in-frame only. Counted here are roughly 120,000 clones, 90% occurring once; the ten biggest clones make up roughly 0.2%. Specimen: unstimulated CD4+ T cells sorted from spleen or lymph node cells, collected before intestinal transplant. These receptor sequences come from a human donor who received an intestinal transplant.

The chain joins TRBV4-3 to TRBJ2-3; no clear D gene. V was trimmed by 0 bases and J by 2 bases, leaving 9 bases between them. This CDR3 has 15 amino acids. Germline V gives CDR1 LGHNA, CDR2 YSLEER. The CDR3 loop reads CASSQDGRSTDTQYF. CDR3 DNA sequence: TGCGCCAGCAGCCAAGATGGCAGATCCACAGATACGCAGTATTTT.

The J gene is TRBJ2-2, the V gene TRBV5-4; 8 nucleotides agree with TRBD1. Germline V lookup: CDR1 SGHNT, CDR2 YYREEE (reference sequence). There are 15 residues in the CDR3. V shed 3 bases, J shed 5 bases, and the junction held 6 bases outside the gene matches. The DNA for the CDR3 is TGTGCCAGCAGCTCATCCAGGGGGCGTACCGGGGAGCTGTTTTTT. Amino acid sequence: CASSSSRGRTGELFF.

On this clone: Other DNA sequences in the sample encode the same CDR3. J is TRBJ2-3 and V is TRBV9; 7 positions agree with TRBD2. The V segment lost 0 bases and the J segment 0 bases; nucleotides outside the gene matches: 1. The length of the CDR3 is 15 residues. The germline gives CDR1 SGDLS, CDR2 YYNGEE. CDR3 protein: CASSVGGGSTDTQYF. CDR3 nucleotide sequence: TGTGCCAGCAGCGTAGGGGGGGGGAGCACAGATACGCAGTATTTT. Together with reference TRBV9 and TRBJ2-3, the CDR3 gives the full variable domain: DSGVTQTPKHLITATGQRVTLRCSPRSGDLSVYWYQQSLDQGLQFLIQYYNGEERAKGNILERFSAQQFPDLHSELNLSSLELGDSALYFCASSVGGGSTDTQYFGPGTRLTVL.

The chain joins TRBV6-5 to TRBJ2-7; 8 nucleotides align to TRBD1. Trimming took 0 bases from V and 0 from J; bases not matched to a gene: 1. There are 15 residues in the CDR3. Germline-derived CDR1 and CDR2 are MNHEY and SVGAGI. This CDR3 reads CASSYSGTGSYEQYF. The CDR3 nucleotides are TGTGCCAGCAGTTACTCGGGGACAGGCTCCTACGAGCAGTACTTC.

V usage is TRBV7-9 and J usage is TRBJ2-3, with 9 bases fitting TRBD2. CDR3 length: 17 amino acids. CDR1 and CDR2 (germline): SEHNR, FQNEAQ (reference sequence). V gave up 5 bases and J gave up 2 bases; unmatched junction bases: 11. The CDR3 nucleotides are TGTGCCAGCAGCCCGATCCTACTAGCGGGTAACACAGATACGCAGTATTTT. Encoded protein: CASSPILLAGNTDTQYF.

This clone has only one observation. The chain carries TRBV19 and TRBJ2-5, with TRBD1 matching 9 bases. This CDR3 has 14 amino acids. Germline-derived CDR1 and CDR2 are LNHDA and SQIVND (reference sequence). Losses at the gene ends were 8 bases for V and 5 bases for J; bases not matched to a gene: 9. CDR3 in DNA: TGTGCCAGTCCCGGGACAGGGATGGTGGAGACCCAGTACTTC. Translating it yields CASPGTGMVETQYF. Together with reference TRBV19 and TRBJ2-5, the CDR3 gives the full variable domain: DGGITQSPKYLFRKEGQNVTLSCEQNLNHDAMYWYRQDPGQGLRLIYYSQIVNDFQKGDIAEGYSVSREKKESFPLTVTSAQKNPTAFYLCASPGTGMVETQYFGPGTRLLVL.

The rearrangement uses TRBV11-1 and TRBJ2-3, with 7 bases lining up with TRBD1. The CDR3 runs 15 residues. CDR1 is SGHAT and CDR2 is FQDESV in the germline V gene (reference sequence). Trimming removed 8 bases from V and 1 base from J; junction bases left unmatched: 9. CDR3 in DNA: TGTGCCAGCCAAGGCACAGGGGCGCGCACAGATACGCAGTATTTT. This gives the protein CASQGTGARTDTQYF.

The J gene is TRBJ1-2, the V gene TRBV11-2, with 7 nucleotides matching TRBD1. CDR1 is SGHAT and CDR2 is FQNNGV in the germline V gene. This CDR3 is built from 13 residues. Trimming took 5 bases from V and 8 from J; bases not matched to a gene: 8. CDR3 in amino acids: CASSAGQVGGYTF. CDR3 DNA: TGTGCCAGCAGCGCCGGACAGGTTGGGGGCTACACCTTC.

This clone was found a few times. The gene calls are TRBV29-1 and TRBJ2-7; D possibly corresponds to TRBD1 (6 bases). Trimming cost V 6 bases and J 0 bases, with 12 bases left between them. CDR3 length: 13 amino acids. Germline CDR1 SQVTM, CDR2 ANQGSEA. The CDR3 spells CSVQDRSSYEQYF. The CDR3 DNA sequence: TGCAGCGTCCAAGACAGGAGCTCCTACGAGCAGTACTTC.